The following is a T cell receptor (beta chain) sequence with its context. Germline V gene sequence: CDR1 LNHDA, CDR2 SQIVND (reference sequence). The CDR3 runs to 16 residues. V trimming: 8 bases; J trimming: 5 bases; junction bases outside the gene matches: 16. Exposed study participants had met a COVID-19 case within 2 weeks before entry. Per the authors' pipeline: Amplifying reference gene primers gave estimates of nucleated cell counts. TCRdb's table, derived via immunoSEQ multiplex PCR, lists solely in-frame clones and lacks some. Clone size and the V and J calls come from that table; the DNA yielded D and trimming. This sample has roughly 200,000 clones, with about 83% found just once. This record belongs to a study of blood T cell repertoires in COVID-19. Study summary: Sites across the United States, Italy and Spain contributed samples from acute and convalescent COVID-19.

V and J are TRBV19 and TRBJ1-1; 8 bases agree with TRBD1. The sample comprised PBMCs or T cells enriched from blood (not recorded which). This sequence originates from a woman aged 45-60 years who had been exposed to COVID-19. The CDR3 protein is CASGQRQGAVETEAFF. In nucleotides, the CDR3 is TGTGCCAGTGGGCAACGTCAGGGGGCGGTAGAAACTGAAGCTTTCTTT.